These 11 T cell receptor beta chains came from one sample sequenced in a study of T cell changes during pregnancy in multiple sclerosis. Only in-frame clones appear in the TCRdb table, and some are missing; sequencing was by immunoSEQ multiplex PCR. The sample records 25,000 to 35,000 clones, roughly 87% being singletons. This specimen consisted of CD8+ T cells from peripheral blood mononuclear cells, obtained in the first trimester of pregnancy. The origin of the receptors is a female donor with multiple sclerosis, enrolled in a pregnancy study.

The chain carries TRBV6-5 and TRBJ2-1; no definite D call. Germline lookup yields CDR1 MNHEY and CDR2 SVGAGI. CDR3 size: 13 residues. The germline V and J ends were trimmed by 5 bases and 8 bases, with 13 bases remaining between them. CDR3 DNA: TGTGCCAGCAGTCCTGGGCCATCCCATGAGCAGTTCTTC. Protein product: CASSPGPSHEQFF.

This sequence joins TRBV28 and TRBJ2-2; 11 nucleotides match TRBD1. The germline V gene has CDR1 MDHEN and CDR2 SYDVKM. The CDR3 is made up of 17 amino acids. The ends lost 3 bases at V and 4 bases at J; junction bases unmatched: 7. Here the CDR3 DNA reads TGTGCCAGCAGTTTCGGGGACAGGGGGGATGGCACCGGGGAGCTGTTTTTT. The encoded protein is CASSFGDRGDGTGELFF.

The chain has TRBV30 and TRBJ1-4; D is uncertain. The germline gives CDR1 GTSNPN, CDR2 SVGIG (reference sequence). The CDR3 runs 15 residues. V gave up 0 bases and J gave up 8 bases, with 16 bases separating them. The CDR3 bases are TGTGCCTGGAGTGTAAATTACGAGGGTCGGGAAAAACTGTTTTTT. Amino acid sequence: CAWSVNYEGREKLFF.

The chain recombines TRBV6-1 with TRBJ1-2, with D unclear. Germline V CDR1 and CDR2: MNHNS, SASEGT. The CDR3 is 15 residues long. The germline V and J ends were trimmed by 6 bases and 6 bases, with 20 bases remaining between them. The CDR3 loop reads CASSGMPLLQHGYTF. CDR3 in DNA: TGTGCCAGCAGCGGTATGCCCTTGCTTCAACATGGCTACACCTTC.

The rearrangement links TRBV27 to TRBJ2-2; TRBD1 matches 10 bases. From germline, CDR1 is MNHEY and CDR2 SMNVEV (reference sequence). The CDR3 contains 17 residues. J lost 6 bases, V lost 3 bases, and 10 bases had no gene match. The CDR3 region has the DNA TGTGCCAGCAGTTTTAGGCAGGGACAGGGGACGGCCGGGGAGCTGTTTTTT. This gives the protein CASSFRQGQGTAGELFF.

V is TRBV6-5 and J is TRBJ2-4, with 12 bases identical to TRBD2. V was pared by 4 bases and J by 6 bases, with 7 bases of the junction left unmatched. CDR1 and CDR2 (germline): MNHEY, SVGAGI. The CDR3 covers 16 residues. The CDR3 loop is CASSFSTTSGRNIQYF. In DNA form, the CDR3 reads TGTGCCAGCAGTTTTTCCACGACTAGCGGGAGAAACATTCAGTACTTC.

The V gene is TRBV7-9, the J gene TRBJ1-2; 9 bases agree with TRBD1. CDR3 length: 16 amino acids. J lost 5 bases, V lost 4 bases, and 11 bases had no gene match. Germline-derived CDR1 and CDR2 are SEHNR and FQNEAQ (reference sequence). CDR3 protein: CASSSDRGANLYGYTF. In DNA form, the CDR3 reads TGTGCCAGCAGCTCCGACAGGGGGGCGAATCTTTATGGCTACACCTTC.

This rearrangement joins TRBV5-1 to TRBJ1-1; D is perhaps TRBD1 (6 bases). In germline, CDR1 is SGHRS, CDR2 YFSETQ. CDR3 length equals 13 residues. Trimming pared 3 bases from V and 5 bases from J, leaving 11 bases between. The CDR3 DNA is TGCGCCAGCAGCTGGGAGGGGGGGACTGAAGCTTTCTTT. Translation: CASSWEGGTEAFF.

The chain links TRBV28 to TRBJ1-2, with 8 positions matching TRBD1. This CDR3 contains 17 residues. Trimming removed 6 bases from V and 0 bases from J; junction bases left unmatched: 12. CDR1 MDHEN and CDR2 SYDVKM come from the germline V gene. CDR3 protein: CASSLLGQVYPNYGYTF. The CDR3 DNA sequence: TGTGCCAGCAGCCTTCTGGGACAGGTATACCCTAACTATGGCTACACCTTC.

The J gene is TRBJ1-2, the V gene TRBV29-1, with 7 bases fitting TRBD1. The junction had 15 bases not matched to a gene; V was cut back by 4 bases and J by 1 base. Germline CDR1 and CDR2: SQVTM and ANQGSEA. The CDR3 totals 17 residues. CDR3 region: CSVARGGAGIGNYGYTF. The CDR3 nucleotides read TGCAGCGTTGCGAGAGGGGGCGCTGGGATAGGTAACTATGGCTACACCTTC.

This clone occurred once. This chain joins TRBV6-4 and TRBJ1-1; tentatively, D is TRBD1 (5 bases). The CDR3 is 15 residues long. Germline CDR1 reads MRHNA; CDR2 reads SNTAGT. V shed 5 bases and J shed 2 bases, with 15 bases lying between them. The CDR3 reads CASSIRSGLNTEAFF. The CDR3 nucleotides read TGTGCCAGCAGTATTCGCTCGGGACTTAACACTGAAGCTTTCTTT.